A single sample gave rise to the 29 T cell receptor beta chains below, sequenced in a study of early T cells in non-severe SARS-CoV-2 infection. TCRdb called the 5' RACE reads again in MiXCR, with one record for every CDR3 protein. Of roughly 70,000 distinct CDR3 sequences listed, less than 20% are singletons. Sequenced material: whole blood, taken at baseline. Receptors were obtained from an adult who was a healthcare worker with PCR-confirmed SARS-CoV-2 infection or an uninfected control (not recorded which).

This clonotype was seen ten or more times. This rearrangement joins TRBV28 to TRBJ2-5, with D hard to call. V dropped 2 bases and J dropped 0 bases, with 10 bases sitting between them. Germline assignment: CDR1 MDHEN and CDR2 SYDVKM. The CDR3 is made up of 15 amino acids. The CDR3 spells CASSLRGSYQETQYF. The DNA for the CDR3 is TGTGCCAGCAGTTTAAGAGGATCGTACCAAGAGACCCAGTACTTC.

In this sample, this clonotype turned up a few times. The chain employs TRBV20-1 and TRBJ2-3; 7 positions agree with TRBD2. In germline, CDR1 is DFQATT, CDR2 SNEGSKA (reference sequence). The length of the CDR3 is 17 residues. Trimming removed 0 bases from V and 6 bases from J; junction bases left unmatched: 15. CDR3 region: CSAREGAKAGWSDTQYF. The CDR3 DNA follows: TGCAGTGCTAGAGAGGGCGCTAAAGCGGGATGGTCGGATACGCAGTATTTT.

The chain employs TRBV20-1 and TRBJ2-5, with D possibly matching TRBD2 (5 bases). Trimming took off 4 bases at V and 1 base at J, with 13 bases between the two ends. This CDR3 comprises 14 residues. Germline V gives CDR1 DFQATT, CDR2 SNEGSKA (reference sequence). For the CDR3, the DNA is TGCAGTGCTACCATCGGCGCGGGCCAAGAGACCCAGTACTTC. As protein: CSATIGAGQETQYF.

This clonotype has more than one count but fewer than ten. The V gene is TRBV27, the J gene TRBJ2-5; TRBD1 aligns across 8 bases. The V and J ends lost 7 bases and 5 bases, in that order; junction bases with no gene match: 6. Germline-derived CDR1 and CDR2 are MNHEY and SMNVEV (reference sequence). CDR3 size: 13 residues. The CDR3 region has the DNA TGTGCCAGCACCCCAGGGGGCGGTGAGACCCAGTACTTC. Its protein is CASTPGGGETQYF.

The rearrangement joins TRBV19 to TRBJ2-3; D possibly matches TRBD1 or TRBD2 (5 bases each). CDR1 LNHDA and CDR2 SQIVND come from the germline V gene (reference sequence). Trimming stripped 7 bases from V and 4 bases from J, with 15 bases between. The CDR3 sequence is 14 residues long. This CDR3 is CASKRDPGADTQYF. The CDR3 DNA follows: TGTGCCAGTAAAAGGGACCCCGGGGCAGATACGCAGTATTTT.

This chain uses TRBV7-6 with TRBJ2-7; 10 bases align to TRBD2. V shed 0 bases and J 5 bases; nucleotides not matched to a gene: 10. The CDR3 extends over 17 amino acids. The germline gives CDR1 SGHVS, CDR2 FNYEAQ. The DNA of the CDR3 is TGTGCCAGCAGCTTAGCTGTGGCTAGCGGGAGTCTCCACGAGCAGTACTTC. This translates into CASSLAVASGSLHEQYF.

This clonotype was seen more than once but under ten times. V usage is TRBV27 and J usage is TRBJ2-1, with D perhaps assigned TRBD1 or TRBD2 (5 bases each). The CDR3 has 13 amino acids. V was pared by 7 bases and J by 7 bases, with 14 bases between. From germline, CDR1 is MNHEY and CDR2 SMNVEV (reference sequence). The CDR3 here is CASMGRERNEQFF. The CDR3 DNA reads as TGTGCCAGCATGGGACGCGAACGGAATGAGCAGTTCTTC.

This clonotype has just a few counts. The rearrangement uses TRBV7-2 and TRBJ2-1, with 7 bases identical to TRBD1. The J segment lost 4 bases and the V segment lost 4 bases, leaving 7 bases of the junction unmatched. The CDR3 extends over 15 amino acids. The germline V gene encodes CDR1 SGHTA and CDR2 FQGNSA. Written as DNA, the CDR3 is TGTGCCAGCAGCTCCCACAGGGGAGATTACAATGAGCAGTTCTTC. It translates to CASSSHRGDYNEQFF.

The chain uses TRBV10-3 and TRBJ1-2; the D is unclear. Looked up from germline, CDR1 is ENHRY and CDR2 is SYGVKD. The CDR3 is 14 amino acids. V lost 4 bases, J lost 2 bases, and 11 bases lay in between. CDR3 in DNA: TGTGCCATCAGTGCCAAGGGAGAAAACTATGGCTACACCTTC. It translates to CAISAKGENYGYTF.

This clonotype was observed a few times. The chain recombines TRBV11-2 with TRBJ2-7; D is perhaps TRBD1 (6 bases). CDR3 length: 15 amino acids. In germline, CDR1 is SGHAT, CDR2 FQNNGV. V lost 5 bases and J lost 2, with 16 bases in between. The CDR3 protein is CASSETTQGTYEQYF. The CDR3 nucleotides are TGTGCCAGCAGCGAGACAACACAGGGAACCTACGAGCAGTACTTC. The variable domain in full, completed from reference TRBV11-2 and TRBJ2-7, reads EAGVAQSPRYKIIEKRQSVAFWCNPISGHATLYWYQQILGQGPKLLIQFQNNGVVDDSQLPKDRFSAERLKGVDSTLKIQPAKLEDSAVYLCASSETTQGTYEQYFGPGTRLTVT.

In this sample, this clonotype turned up a few times. The chain couples TRBV5-5 to TRBJ1-6; 7 bases align to TRBD1. V lost 3 bases to trimming and J lost 3 bases; unmatched junction nucleotides: 6. The length of the CDR3 is 16 residues. CDR1 is SGHKS, CDR2 YYEKEE, per germline (reference sequence). CDR3 DNA: TGTGCCAGCAGCTGGACAGGTTCCCTCTATAATTCACCCCTCCACTTT. It yields the protein CASSWTGSLYNSPLHF. The full variable domain, its missing parts supplied by reference TRBV5-5 and TRBJ1-6, is DAGVTQSPTHLIKTRGQQVTLRCSPISGHKSVSWYQQVLGQGPQFIFQYYEKEERGRGNFPDRFSARQFPNYSSELNVNALLLGDSALYLCASSWTGSLYNSPLHFGNGTRLTVT.

The rearrangement uses TRBV15 and TRBJ2-7; D possibly corresponds to TRBD2 (5 bases). In germline, CDR1 is LNHNV, CDR2 YYDKDF (reference sequence). CDR3 size: 15 residues. Trimming stripped 2 bases from V and 1 base from J, with 12 bases between. The CDR3 nucleotides read TGTGCCACCAGCAGATCCAAGGGCGGGTCCTACGAGCAGTACTTC. It yields the protein CATSRSKGGSYEQYF.

The chain employs TRBV7-8 and TRBJ2-1; a possible D gene is TRBD2 (6 bases). The germline gives CDR1 SGHVS, CDR2 FQNEAQ. The V and J ends lost 2 bases and 1 base respectively, with 15 bases between them. The CDR3 is 17 amino acids. The CDR3 sequence is CASSLFLAETSYNEQFF. The DNA for the CDR3 is TGTGCCAGCAGCTTATTTTTAGCGGAGACGTCCTACAATGAGCAGTTCTTC.

This clonotype was recorded many times. J is TRBJ2-1 and V is TRBV12-3 or TRBV12-4; 10 bases map to TRBD2. This CDR3 is 16 amino acids long. Germline trimming cut 2 bases from V and 3 bases from J; bases unmatched to any gene: 4. The CDR3 region has the DNA TGTGCCAGCAGTTTATTCGCTAGCGGGGGCTACAATGAGCAGTTCTTC. Its protein is CASSLFASGGYNEQFF.

This clonotype was picked up many times. J is TRBJ2-3 and V is TRBV6-4; 9 positions match TRBD2. After removal of 0 bases from V and 2 bases from J, the junction contained 3 bases not matched to a gene. This CDR3 is built from 16 residues. CDR1 is MRHNA and CDR2 is SNTAGT in the germline V gene. The chain's CDR3 is CASSDSSGGATDTQYF. The CDR3 DNA sequence: TGTGCCAGCAGTGACTCTAGCGGGGGTGCCACAGATACGCAGTATTTT.

This clonotype is medium-sized (0.01 to 0.1%) by share. The genes are TRBV29-1 and TRBJ1-1, with TRBD1 as a possible D gene (5 bases). This CDR3 region has 13 residues. The V end was cut by 1 base, the J end by 2 bases, with 8 bases between. Germline loops: CDR1 SQVTM, CDR2 ANQGSEA. This CDR3 is CSVEGGGNTEAFF. The CDR3 coding sequence is TGCAGCGTTGAAGGGGGCGGAAACACTGAAGCTTTCTTT.

This clonotype was counted between two and nine times. The chain couples TRBV5-6 to TRBJ2-1; D remains ambiguous. Looked up from germline, CDR1 is SGHDT and CDR2 is YYEEEE. Between the trimmed V and J ends, which lost 4 bases and 12 bases, there was a span of 17 bases. This CDR3 is built from 13 residues. DNA of the CDR3: TGTGCCAGCAGCCCCCTCGGAGACGAATGGCAGTTCTTC. It codes for CASSPLGDEWQFF.

The chain is built from TRBV2 and TRBJ2-2, with D possibly TRBD1 on 5 matching bases. The CDR3 is made up of 12 amino acids. The ends were cut back, 11 bases at V and 3 bases at J, with 10 bases in the middle. In germline, CDR1 is SNHLY, CDR2 FYNNEI. The CDR3: CAAQVDTGELFF. The CDR3 DNA follows: TGTGCCGCACAGGTGGACACCGGGGAGCTGTTTTTT.

The CDR3 reads CASSQVVAEYTDTQYF. The CDR3 bases are TGTGCCAGCAGCCAAGTTGTAGCGGAGTACACAGATACGCAGTATTTT. This chain joins TRBV4-2 and TRBJ2-3; maybe TRBD2 (6 bases). Per germline, CDR1 LGHNA and CDR2 YNFKEQ. There are 16 residues in the CDR3. V shed 1 base and J shed 2 bases, with 13 bases lying between them.

This clonotype was detected ten times or more. This chain links TRBV27 with TRBJ2-7, with a possible D match to TRBD1 (6 bases). Trimming took off 5 bases at V and 2 bases at J, with 13 bases between the two ends. The germline CDR1 and CDR2 sequences are MNHEY and SMNVEV (reference sequence). This CDR3 is 14 amino acids long. The CDR3, as DNA: TGTGCCAGCAGTCTTCGACAGGAGGCCTACGAGCAGTACTTC. Translating gives CASSLRQEAYEQYF.

The rearrangement uses TRBV9 and TRBJ2-2, with D tentatively TRBD2 (5 bases). The CDR3 has 15 residues. Deletions cut 5 bases from V and 4 bases from J, with 15 bases between. Germline CDR1 is SGDLS and CDR2 is YYNGEE. CDR3 bases: TGTGCCAGCAGTCCGGACTCCGCGCCCACCGGGGAGCTGTTTTTT. This encodes CASSPDSAPTGELFF.

CDR3 bases: TGTGCCAGCAGCTTAGTCGGGAGTCAGCCCCAGCATTTT. It specifies CASSLVGSQPQHF. The chain uses TRBV7-2 and TRBJ1-5; D is undetermined. The V end was cut by 1 base, the J end by 6 bases, with 7 bases between. This CDR3 contains 13 residues. Germline CDR1 reads SGHTA; CDR2 reads FQGNSA.

V usage is TRBV7-2 and J usage is TRBJ2-3, with D perhaps given as TRBD1 or TRBD2 (7 bases each). The CDR3 covers 18 residues. The germline V and J ends were trimmed by 0 bases and 4 bases, with 20 bases remaining between them. The germline V gene encodes CDR1 SGHTA and CDR2 FQGNSA. CDR3 nucleotides: TGTGCCAGCAGCTTAGCCTCCCAGGGGGGGTTGGTGGCAGATACGCAGTATTTT. Its translation is CASSLASQGGLVADTQYF.

This sequence joins TRBV20-1 and TRBJ2-7, with 7 bases fitting TRBD1. Trimming removed 4 bases from V and 7 bases from J; junction bases left unmatched: 10. This CDR3 contains 13 residues. Per the germline V gene, CDR1 is DFQATT and CDR2 is SNEGSKA (reference sequence). As DNA, the CDR3 is TGCAGTGCTACCACGACAGGGCCTGCTGAGCAGTACTTC. It is translated as CSATTTGPAEQYF.

There are many counts of this clonotype. V and J are TRBV7-9 and TRBJ2-3; 9 bases map to TRBD2. Germline V gene sequence: CDR1 SEHNR, CDR2 FQNEAQ (reference sequence). V trimming: 3 bases; J trimming: 5 bases; junction bases outside the gene matches: 9. The CDR3 is 16 amino acids. The CDR3: CASSLYNSGRRDTQYF. The CDR3 coding sequence is TGTGCCAGCAGCTTGTATAATAGCGGGAGAAGAGATACGCAGTATTTT. Full variable domain (remainder filled in from reference TRBV7-9 and TRBJ2-3): DTGVSQNPRHKITKRGQNVTFRCDPISEHNRLYWYRQTLGQGPEFLTYFQNEAQLEKSRLLSDRFSAERPKGSFSTLEIQRTEQGDSAMYLCASSLYNSGRRDTQYFGPGTRLTVL.

The rearrangement joins TRBV12-3 or TRBV12-4 to TRBJ1-2, with TRBD1 as a possible D gene (5 bases). Trimming removed 5 bases at V and 4 bases at J, with 17 bases between. This CDR3 spans 15 amino acids. CDR3 bases: TGTGCCAGCAGTACCTACACAGGAAACCTCTATGGCTACACCTTC. Translation: CASSTYTGNLYGYTF.

The chain employs TRBV6-6 and TRBJ2-4; 9 bases match TRBD1. The junction had 6 bases not matched to a gene; V was cut back by 6 bases and J by 0 bases. The germline V gene encodes CDR1 MNHNY and CDR2 SVGAGI (reference sequence). CDR3 length equals 16 residues. In DNA, the CDR3 is TGTGCCAGCAGAACCGGGACAGGGAAAGCCAAAAACATTCAGTACTTC. Protein product: CASRTGTGKAKNIQYF.

This clonotype was detected only a few times. One end of the junction does not line up with germline, which may come from a read error. This chain links TRBV6-5 with TRBJ1-1; 9 nucleotides align to TRBD1. CDR3 length equals 14 residues. From germline, CDR1 is MNHEY and CDR2 SVGAGI. The CDR3 coding sequence is TGTGCCAGCAGTAAAGGGACAGGGAACGCTGAAGCTTTCTTT. Translated: CASSKGTGNAEAFF.

This clonotype was recorded at least ten times. The CDR3 bases are TGCGCCAGCAGCCCGAGGGTTCCAGGGGACGAGCAGTACTTC. Protein product: CASSPRVPGDEQYF. The chain uses TRBV4-1 and TRBJ2-7, with a weak D call TRBD1 (6 bases). V lost 4 bases and J 5 bases, leaving 15 bases between the germline ends. The CDR3 runs to 14 residues. The V gene's germline CDR1 is MGHRA and CDR2 YSYEKL.